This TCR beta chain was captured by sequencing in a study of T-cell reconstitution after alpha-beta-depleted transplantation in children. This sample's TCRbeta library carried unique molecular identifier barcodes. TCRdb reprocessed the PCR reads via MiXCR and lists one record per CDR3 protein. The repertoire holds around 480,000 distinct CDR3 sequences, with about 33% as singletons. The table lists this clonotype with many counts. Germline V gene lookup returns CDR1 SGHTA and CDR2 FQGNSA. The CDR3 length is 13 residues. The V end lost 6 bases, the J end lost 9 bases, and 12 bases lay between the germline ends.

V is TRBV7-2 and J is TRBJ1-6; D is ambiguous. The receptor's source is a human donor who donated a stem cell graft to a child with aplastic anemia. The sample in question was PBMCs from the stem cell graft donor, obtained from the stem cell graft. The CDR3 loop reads CASSTSLGSPLHF. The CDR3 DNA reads TGTGCCAGCAGTACCTCGTTGGGTTCACCCCTCCACTTT.